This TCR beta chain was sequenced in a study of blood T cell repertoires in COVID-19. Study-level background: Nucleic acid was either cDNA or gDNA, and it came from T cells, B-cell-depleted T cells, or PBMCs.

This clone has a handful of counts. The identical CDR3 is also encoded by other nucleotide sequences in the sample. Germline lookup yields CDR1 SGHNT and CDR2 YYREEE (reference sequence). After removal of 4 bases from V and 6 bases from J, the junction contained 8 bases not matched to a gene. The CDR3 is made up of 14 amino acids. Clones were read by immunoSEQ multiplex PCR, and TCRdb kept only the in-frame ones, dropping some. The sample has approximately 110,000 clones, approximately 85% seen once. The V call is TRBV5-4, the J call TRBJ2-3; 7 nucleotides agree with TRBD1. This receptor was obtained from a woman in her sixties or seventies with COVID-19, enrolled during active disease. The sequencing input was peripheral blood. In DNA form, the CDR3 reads TGTGCCAGCAGCCCACGACAGGGTTCGGATACGCAGTATTTT. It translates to CASSPRQGSDTQYF. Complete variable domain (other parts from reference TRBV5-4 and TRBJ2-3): ETGVTQSPTHLIKTRGQQVTLRCSSQSGHNTVSWYQQALGQGPQFIFQYYREEENGRGNFPPRFSGLQFPNYSSELNVNALELDDSALYLCASSPRQGSDTQYFGPGTRLTVL.